One sample yielded the 30 T cell receptor beta chains listed below, sequenced in a study of Tregs in tolerant kidney transplant recipients. Some clones are missing from TCRdb's copy, which holds only in-frame ones; the method was immunoSEQ multiplex PCR. This sample has under 100,000 clones, with more than 80% found just once. The sample consisted of CD8+ T cells from blood. The receptors were gathered from a human donor in good health.

This clone has only one observation. The rearrangement links TRBV9 to TRBJ2-3; D possibly uses TRBD1 or TRBD2 (5 bases each). This CDR3 has 15 amino acids. The V end lost 4 bases, the J end lost 0 bases, and 12 bases lay between the germline ends. Germline-derived CDR1 and CDR2 are SGDLS and YYNGEE. CDR3 nucleotides: TGTGCCAGCAGCCCCGGGACGGATAGCACAGATACGCAGTATTTT. Its protein is CASSPGTDSTDTQYF.

This clone was counted a few times. J is TRBJ2-7 and V is TRBV6-5; maybe TRBD2 (6 bases). V was cut by 6 bases and J by 7 bases, with 13 bases left in between. This CDR3 has 12 amino acids. Germline V CDR1 and CDR2: MNHEY, SVGAGI. CDR3 protein: CASREGRGEQYF. Written as DNA, the CDR3 is TGTGCCAGCAGGGAGGGTCGGGGGGAGCAGTACTTC.

The chain carries TRBV5-1 and TRBJ1-6; TRBD1 aligns across 7 bases. The CDR3 loop spans 16 amino acids. Germline CDR1 SGHRS, CDR2 YFSETQ. J gave up 9 bases and V 4 bases, and 13 bases lay outside the gene matches. CDR3 region: CASSPGRQGLGSPLHF. The CDR3, as DNA: TGCGCCAGCAGCCCGGGAAGACAGGGTCTCGGTTCACCCCTCCACTTT. The full variable domain, in which reference TRBV5-1 and TRBJ1-6 provide the parts outside the CDR3, is KAGVTQTPRYLIKTRGQQVTLSCSPISGHRSVSWYQQTPGQGLQFLFEYFSETQRNKGNFPGRFSGRQFSNSRSEMNVSTLELGDSALYLCASSPGRQGLGSPLHFGNGTRLTVT.

This clone has only one observation. The chain joins TRBV7-9 to TRBJ2-7; D perhaps matches TRBD1 (6 bases). V lost 3 bases, J lost 3 bases, and 9 bases lay in between. The germline V gene has CDR1 SEHNR and CDR2 FQNEAQ (reference sequence). The CDR3 is made up of 13 amino acids. The CDR3 bases are TGTGCCAGCAGCTTGGGGGACATCTACGAGCAGTACTTC. Its translation: CASSLGDIYEQYF. Drawing the rest from reference TRBV7-9 and TRBJ2-7, the complete variable domain is DTGVSQNPRHKITKRGQNVTFRCDPISEHNRLYWYRQTLGQGPEFLTYFQNEAQLEKSRLLSDRFSAERPKGSFSTLEIQRTEQGDSAMYLCASSLGDIYEQYFGPGTRLTVT.

The V and J genes are TRBV10-1 and TRBJ2-2; D unclear. The CDR3 spans 13 residues. The V gene's germline CDR1 is WNHNN and CDR2 SYGVQD (reference sequence). Trimming cost V 2 bases and J 3 bases, with 4 bases left between them. CDR3 in amino acids: CASSEPYTGELFF. In nucleotides, the CDR3 is TGCGCCAGCAGTGAGCCTTACACCGGGGAGCTGTTTTTT.

This sequence joins TRBV4-1 and TRBJ1-2; TRBD1 agrees at 7 bases. The J segment lost 2 bases and the V segment lost 3 bases, leaving 6 bases of the junction unmatched. This CDR3 has 15 amino acids. The germline V gene encodes CDR1 MGHRA and CDR2 YSYEKL. The CDR3 loop reads CASSQATGINYGYTF. As DNA, the CDR3 is TGCGCCAGCAGCCAGGCGACAGGGATCAACTATGGCTACACCTTC.

V is TRBV19 and J is TRBJ2-3; 10 bases are shared with TRBD2. This CDR3 region has 18 residues. J lost 0 bases, V lost 2 bases, and 8 bases had no gene match. In germline, CDR1 is LNHDA, CDR2 SQIVND (reference sequence). Here the CDR3 DNA reads TGTGCCAGTAGTATATCGCCTTTTAGCGGGGGGAGCACAGATACGCAGTATTTT. It is translated as CASSISPFSGGSTDTQYF.

J is TRBJ2-1 and V is TRBV5-1; D might be TRBD1 (7 bases). V dropped 4 bases and J dropped 0 bases, with 11 bases sitting between them. Looked up from germline, CDR1 is SGHRS and CDR2 is YFSETQ. CDR3 length equals 15 residues. In DNA, the CDR3 is TGCGCCAGCAGCGGCGGGGACAGCTCCTACAATGAGCAGTTCTTC. Residues: CASSGGDSSYNEQFF.

The chain recombines TRBV14 with TRBJ1-5; possible D gene TRBD1, 6 bases. Germline CDR1 SGHDN, CDR2 FVKESK. The CDR3 loop spans 18 amino acids. Deletions cut 0 bases from V and 0 bases from J, with 15 bases between. The CDR3 DNA follows: TGTGCCAGCAGCCAAGATGTATCGGACAGAACTAGCAATCAGCCCCAGCATTTT. Its protein is CASSQDVSDRTSNQPQHF.

V and J are TRBV5-1 and TRBJ1-4, with a tentative D call TRBD1 (5 bases). The V gene lost 9 bases and the J gene lost 3 bases, with 15 bases spanning the gap. The germline gives CDR1 SGHRS, CDR2 YFSETQ. There are 14 residues in the CDR3. The CDR3 DNA follows: TGCGCCACGCCTCGAGCAGGGCCTAATGAAAAACTGTTTTTT. Its translation is CATPRAGPNEKLFF.

This chain uses TRBV5-5 with TRBJ2-1; unclear D gene. V was pared by 0 bases and J by 2 bases, with 9 bases between. The CDR3 loop spans 15 amino acids. Germline lookup yields CDR1 SGHKS and CDR2 YYEKEE (reference sequence). The CDR3 loop is CASSLGRITYNEQFF. As DNA, the CDR3 is TGTGCCAGCAGCTTGGGTAGAATCACCTACAATGAGCAGTTCTTC.

This clone has just one count. The CDR3 region has the DNA TGTGCCAGCAGAGCCTCGGACAGGTGGGACTACGAGCAGTACTTC. Protein: CASRASDRWDYEQYF. The chain combines TRBV7-9 with TRBJ2-7, with 7 bases fitting TRBD1. V lost 6 bases and J lost 3; bases outside the gene matches: 11. The germline CDR1 and CDR2 sequences are SEHNR and FQNEAQ (reference sequence). CDR3 length equals 15 residues.

This rearrangement joins TRBV6-5 to TRBJ1-2; D gene unclear. CDR3 length: 13 amino acids. V lost 2 bases and J 3 bases, leaving 7 bases between the germline ends. CDR1 and CDR2 (germline): MNHEY, SVGAGI. For the CDR3, the DNA is TGTGCCAGCAGTTACGGCGAAGACTATGGCTACACCTTC. Residues: CASSYGEDYGYTF.

The genes are TRBV5-5 and TRBJ1-4; D is unclear. V lost 3 bases and J lost 7, with 13 bases in between. The CDR3 sequence is 14 residues long. Germline V gene lookup returns CDR1 SGHKS and CDR2 YYEKEE (reference sequence). Here the CDR3 reads CASSYRTVGEKLFF. Written as DNA, the CDR3 is TGTGCCAGCAGCTATCGTACAGTGGGTGAAAAACTGTTTTTT.

This chain joins TRBV4-2 and TRBJ2-7; 9 bases are a match to TRBD2. CDR1 LGHNA and CDR2 YNFKEQ come from the germline V gene. The trim removed 0 bases at V and 4 bases at J, leaving 10 bases unmatched. The CDR3 is 17 residues long. The CDR3 DNA reads TGTGCCAGCAGCCAAGATTGGGGAATAGCGGGAGAATACGAGCAGTACTTC. As protein: CASSQDWGIAGEYEQYF.

CDR3 sequence reads: CASSPAGTGNYGYTF. Written as DNA, the CDR3 is TGCGCCAGCAGCCCCGCCGGGACAGGGAACTATGGCTACACCTTC. The rearrangement joins TRBV4-1 to TRBJ1-2; 9 nucleotides agree with TRBD1. The junction had 5 bases not matched to a gene; V was cut back by 4 bases and J by 2 bases. CDR1 and CDR2 (germline): MGHRA, YSYEKL. This CDR3 has 15 residues.

V gene TRBV2 combines with J gene TRBJ2-7; tentatively, D is TRBD1 (6 bases). The CDR3 extends over 13 amino acids. Germline V gene data show CDR1 as SNHLY and CDR2 as FYNNEI. Trimming took off 6 bases at V and 7 bases at J, with 16 bases between the two ends. The CDR3 nucleotides are TGTGCCAGCAGGGACAGTAATCAACGTGAGCAGTACTTC. Amino acid sequence: CASRDSNQREQYF.

The chain carries TRBV21-1 and TRBJ1-3; the D call of TRBD1 is as the table states it, not checked on the DNA. TRBV21-1 is flagged as a pseudogene. The CDR3 sequence is 17 residues long. CDR3 coding DNA: TGTGCCAGCAGGAAACCGGGACAATCTAGCTCTGGAAACACCATATATTTT. It codes for CASRKPGQSSSGNTIYF.

V is TRBV27 and J is TRBJ1-2; D possibly corresponds to TRBD1 (5 bases). CDR3 length: 17 residues. Trimming stripped 3 bases from V and 5 bases from J, with 22 bases between. Germline-derived CDR1 and CDR2 are MNHEY and SMNVEV (reference sequence). CDR3 nucleotide sequence: TGTGCCAGCAGTTTCCTTCCCCCGACAGACCTTCCGTATGGCTACACCTTC. Protein product: CASSFLPPTDLPYGYTF.

The chain links TRBV27 to TRBJ2-3; 10 bases match TRBD1. V shed 3 bases, J shed 5 bases, and the junction held 5 bases outside the gene matches. The CDR3 consists of 15 residues. Germline CDR1 and CDR2: MNHEY and SMNVEV (reference sequence). The CDR3 sequence is CASSFLGQGVDTQYF. For the CDR3, the DNA is TGTGCCAGCAGTTTCCTAGGACAGGGGGTAGATACGCAGTATTTT.

J is TRBJ2-2 and V is TRBV4-1, with D perhaps matching TRBD2 (5 bases). Germline CDR1 is MGHRA and CDR2 is YSYEKL. The CDR3 extends over 15 amino acids. V was trimmed by 1 base and J by 5 bases, leaving 11 bases between them. CDR3 amino acids: CASSQVGWETGELFF. The DNA for the CDR3 is TGCGCCAGCAGCCAAGTAGGCTGGGAGACCGGGGAGCTGTTTTTT.

The rearrangement joins TRBV6-5 to TRBJ2-1; the D is unclear. The CDR3 covers 13 residues. V was trimmed by 6 bases and J by 8 bases, leaving 14 bases between them. Looked up from germline, CDR1 is MNHEY and CDR2 is SVGAGI. The CDR3 nucleotides read TGTGCCAGCAGCCCGGTCTCAAACTATGAGCAGTTCTTC. It codes for CASSPVSNYEQFF.

V and J are TRBV7-9 and TRBJ1-2, with D tentatively TRBD1 (5 bases). CDR3 length equals 16 residues. Trimming cost V 5 bases and J 1 base, with 17 bases left between them. Germline assignment: CDR1 SEHNR and CDR2 FQNEAQ (reference sequence). CDR3 DNA: TGTGCCAGCAGCGTGGGAATAGACAGTCTTAACTATGGCTACACCTTC. The encoded protein is CASSVGIDSLNYGYTF. The variable domain in full, completed from reference TRBV7-9 and TRBJ1-2, reads DTGVSQNPRHKITKRGQNVTFRCDPISEHNRLYWYRQTLGQGPEFLTYFQNEAQLEKSRLLSDRFSAERPKGSFSTLEIQRTEQGDSAMYLCASSVGIDSLNYGYTFGSGTRLTVV.

The CDR3 coding sequence is TGTGCCAGCAGTGAAACAGGACTGGGGTCCTACGAGCAGTACTTC. It encodes CASSETGLGSYEQYF. The rearrangement uses TRBV6-1 and TRBJ2-7; D possibly matches TRBD1 or TRBD2 (5 bases each). Deletions cut 2 bases from V and 1 base from J, with 12 bases between. This CDR3 contains 15 residues. Germline V CDR1 and CDR2: MNHNS, SASEGT.

This rearrangement joins TRBV30 to TRBJ1-5; a weak D match, TRBD1 (6 bases). Germline CDR1 is GTSNPN and CDR2 is SVGIG (reference sequence). V lost 0 bases and J lost 3, with 12 bases in between. This CDR3 has 15 amino acids. This CDR3 is CAWSVSGAFNQPQHF. DNA of the CDR3: TGTGCCTGGAGTGTATCAGGGGCTTTCAATCAGCCCCAGCATTTT.

This chain uses TRBV14 with TRBJ2-7; D gene uncertain. This CDR3 has 15 residues. CDR1 and CDR2 (germline): SGHDN, FVKESK. V was cut by 0 bases and J by 1 base, with 10 bases left in between. For the CDR3, the DNA is TGTGCCAGCAGCCAAGATTATGGCAGATCCTACGAGCAGTACTTC. This codes for CASSQDYGRSYEQYF.

This clone came up once. This chain uses TRBV29-1 with TRBJ2-7; TRBD2 matches at 7 bases. Germline lookup yields CDR1 SQVTM and CDR2 ANQGSEA. CDR3 length: 13 amino acids. Unmatched junction bases numbered 4, after V lost 5 bases and J lost 0 bases. CDR3: CSVSGGSSYEQYF. CDR3 coding DNA: TGCAGCGTTTCGGGCGGGAGCTCCTACGAGCAGTACTTC.

The chain links TRBV5-1 to TRBJ1-4; 9 bases agree with TRBD1. V shed 5 bases, J shed 6 bases, and the junction held 8 bases outside the gene matches. The length of the CDR3 is 15 residues. Per germline, CDR1 SGHRS and CDR2 YFSETQ. The CDR3 loop is CASSSWGQGYEKLFF. Here the CDR3 DNA reads TGCGCCAGCAGTTCCTGGGGACAGGGTTATGAAAAACTGTTTTTT.

Of note for this clone: The sample carries other DNA sequences with the same CDR3. This chain connects TRBV9 to TRBJ2-7, with D possibly TRBD1 on 5 matching bases. CDR1 is SGDLS, CDR2 YYNGEE, per germline. The V end lost 0 bases, the J end lost 0 bases, and 7 bases lay between the germline ends. This CDR3 is 14 amino acids long. CDR3 DNA: TGTGCCAGCAGCGTAGGGGGCAGCTCCTACGAGCAGTACTTC. Encoded protein: CASSVGGSSYEQYF.

The chain employs TRBV2 and TRBJ1-2; no definite D call. The germline V gene encodes CDR1 SNHLY and CDR2 FYNNEI. V lost 6 bases and J lost 0, with 17 bases in between. The CDR3 covers 16 residues. The DNA for the CDR3 is TGTGCCAGCAGCGACTTTGAGGACCAGACTAACTATGGCTACACCTTC. Its translation: CASSDFEDQTNYGYTF.